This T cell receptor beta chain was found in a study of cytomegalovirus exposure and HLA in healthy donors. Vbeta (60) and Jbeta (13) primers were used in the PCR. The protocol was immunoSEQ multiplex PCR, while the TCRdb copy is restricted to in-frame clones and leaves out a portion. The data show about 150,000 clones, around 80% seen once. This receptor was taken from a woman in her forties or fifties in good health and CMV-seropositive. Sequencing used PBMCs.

CDR3 nucleotides: TGTGCCAGCAGCTTCCCGGACAGGGGGGGCGACGAGCAGTACTTC. Residues: CASSFPDRGGDEQYF. The chain has TRBV11-2 and TRBJ2-7; TRBD1 agrees at 10 bases. From germline, CDR1 is SGHAT and CDR2 FQNNGV. The CDR3 totals 15 residues. V trimming: 3 bases; J trimming: 5 bases; junction bases outside the gene matches: 7.